This T cell receptor beta chain appears in the sequencing data of a study of blood T cell dynamics during melanoma immunotherapy. Study findings and constraints: At W3, later disease-control patients showed bifurcated PBMC repertoire changes, unlike progressors. It remained unknown if the driving T cell clones were melanoma-specific.

Time point denoted: week 3, after first cycle of checkpoint inhibitor. The germline V gene has CDR1 MNHNY and CDR2 SVGAGI (reference sequence). This CDR3 has 15 amino acids. With 0 bases removed from V and 2 bases from J, the gap between germline ends came to 11 bases. Each bulk PBMC sample had 300 to 350 ng DNA loaded. TCRdb keeps only in-frame clones here, not all; method: immunoSEQ multiplex PCR. Counted here are a few thousand clones, 88% occurring once; the ten biggest clones make up 30%. A word on this clone: Its target is not known.

The sequence was obtained from a human donor with melanoma. The sequences come from blood, collected from a patient treated with checkpoint blockade. The chain carries TRBV6-6 and TRBJ2-7; D call uncertain. CDR3 residues: CASSYSNSFTYEQYF. CDR3 nucleotide sequence: TGTGCCAGCAGTTACTCAAACAGCTTCACCTACGAGCAGTACTTC.